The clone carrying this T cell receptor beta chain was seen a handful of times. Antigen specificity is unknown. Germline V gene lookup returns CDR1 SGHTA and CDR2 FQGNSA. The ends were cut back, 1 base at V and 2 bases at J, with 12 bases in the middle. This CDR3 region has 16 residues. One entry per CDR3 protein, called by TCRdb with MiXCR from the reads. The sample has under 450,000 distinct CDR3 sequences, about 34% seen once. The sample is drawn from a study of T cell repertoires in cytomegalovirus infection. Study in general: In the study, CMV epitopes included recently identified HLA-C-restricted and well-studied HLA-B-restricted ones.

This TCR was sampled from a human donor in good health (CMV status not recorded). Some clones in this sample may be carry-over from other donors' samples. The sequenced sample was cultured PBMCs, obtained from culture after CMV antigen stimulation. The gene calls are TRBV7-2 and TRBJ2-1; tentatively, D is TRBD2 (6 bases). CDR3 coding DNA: TGTGCCAGCAGCTTAGAGTTATCTAGCGCCTACAATGAGCAGTTCTTC. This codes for CASSLELSSAYNEQFF. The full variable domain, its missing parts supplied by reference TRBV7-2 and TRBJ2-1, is GAGVSQSPSNKVTEKGKDVELRCDPISGHTALYWYRQSLGQGLEFLIYFQGNSAPDKSGLPSDRFSAERTGGSVSTLTIQRTQQEDSAVYLCASSLELSSAYNEQFFGPGTRLTVL.